A selection of T cell receptor beta chains follows, all from one sample in a study of T-cell reconstitution after alpha-beta-depleted transplantation in children. TCRdb re-derived calls from the PCR reads in MiXCR, one entry per CDR3 protein. The sample includes some 200,000 distinct CDR3 sequences, 6.3% of them seen just once. The sequences come from PBMCs, collected before TCRalphabeta/CD19-depleted stem cell transplant. These receptors all stem from a girl in the first two years of life with combined immunodeficiency, due to receive a stem cell transplant. The conserved cysteine and the conserved F or W are not part of the CDR3 here. Fields, in order: CDR3 protein, J gene, CDR3 length, V gene.

ASSLVGPSYEQY | TRBJ2-7 | 12 | TRBV7-9
ASSVRQTSINTQY | TRBJ2-3 | 13 | TRBV7-2
ASSLRREHYEQY | TRBJ2-7 | 12 | TRBV5-1
ASSSWGITSTPSTYEQY | TRBJ2-7 | 17 | TRBV11-2
ASSPQGVEQY | TRBJ2-7 | 10 | TRBV5-6
ASSFGGGVSSAKNIQY | TRBJ2-4 | 16 | TRBV12-3/TRBV12-4
ASSLRRLRETQY | TRBJ2-5 | 12 | TRBV7-8
ASSFTVYGYT | TRBJ1-2 | 10 | TRBV28
SARNSLYEQY | TRBJ2-7 | 10 | TRBV20-1
ASSYSGLTERF | TRBJ2-1 | 11 | TRBV6-2/TRBV6-3
ASSSFGTGGGETQY | TRBJ2-5 | 14 | TRBV12-3/TRBV12-4
ASSLGGIASDNEQF | TRBJ2-1 | 14 | TRBV5-6
ASSLQGRFSGANVLT | TRBJ2-6 | 15 | TRBV7-6
ASSLFASWV | TRBJ2-1 | 9 | TRBV7-2
ASSISGGGLPSWEQF | TRBJ2-1 | 15 | TRBV5-1
ASRASDTQY | TRBJ2-3 | 9 | TRBV12-3/TRBV12-4
SALTATKNIQY | TRBJ2-4 | 11 | TRBV20-1
CARDLVGVSLNTEAF | TRBJ1-1 | 15 | TRBV20-1
SVESPGLDTQY | TRBJ2-3 | 11 | TRBV29-1
ASSPKGREGTDTQY | TRBJ2-3 | 14 | TRBV7-9
ASSQNVAGALNTEAF | TRBJ1-1 | 15 | TRBV4-3
AISTNRDTPAYEQY | TRBJ2-7 | 14 | TRBV10-3
ASYSGTDYSPLH | TRBJ1-6 | 12 | TRBV5-1
ASSYSTTDTQY | TRBJ2-3 | 11 | TRBV6-2/TRBV6-3
ASSRDRSGYEQY | TRBJ2-7 | 12 | TRBV5-1
ATLGSGAATSRSSYNEQF | TRBJ2-1 | 18 | TRBV2
ASTPPAGFTDTQY | TRBJ2-3 | 13 | TRBV5-1
ASSYYSIEGTSFTGELF | TRBJ2-2 | 17 | TRBV6-5
ASSSSIDPTDTQY | TRBJ2-3 | 13 | TRBV5-1
ASSLRSSGGFSYNEQF | TRBJ2-1 | 16 | TRBV11-2
ASSHSLYRGRVQPQH | TRBJ1-5 | 15 | TRBV4-3
ASSLEVGRRGSYNEQF | TRBJ2-1 | 16 | TRBV7-9
ASSHAPLAGGGETQY | TRBJ2-5 | 15 | TRBV4-3
SARDLQRSPYEQY | TRBJ2-7 | 13 | TRBV20-1
ASSQTGELNTEAF | TRBJ1-1 | 13 | TRBV7-9
SVDLGRGNEQF | TRBJ2-1 | 11 | TRBV29-1
ASSLARGWNEQF | TRBJ2-1 | 12 | TRBV7-8
ASSQLISGYEQY | TRBJ2-7 | 12 | TRBV4-1
ASSSAEDSYNSPLH | TRBJ1-6 | 14 | TRBV5-5
ASSEAGGYEQY | TRBJ2-7 | 11 | TRBV25-1
ASSYAGNTEAF | TRBJ1-1 | 11 | TRBV6-5
ASSTQDRRNEKLF | TRBJ1-4 | 13 | TRBV7-4
SARDDGVNYGYT | TRBJ1-2 | 12 | TRBV20-1
SARDHSGTLSSYEQY | TRBJ2-7 | 15 | TRBV20-1
SVGGREDSNTGELF | TRBJ2-2 | 14 | TRBV29-1
ASSQGETDTQY | TRBJ2-3 | 11 | TRBV4-2